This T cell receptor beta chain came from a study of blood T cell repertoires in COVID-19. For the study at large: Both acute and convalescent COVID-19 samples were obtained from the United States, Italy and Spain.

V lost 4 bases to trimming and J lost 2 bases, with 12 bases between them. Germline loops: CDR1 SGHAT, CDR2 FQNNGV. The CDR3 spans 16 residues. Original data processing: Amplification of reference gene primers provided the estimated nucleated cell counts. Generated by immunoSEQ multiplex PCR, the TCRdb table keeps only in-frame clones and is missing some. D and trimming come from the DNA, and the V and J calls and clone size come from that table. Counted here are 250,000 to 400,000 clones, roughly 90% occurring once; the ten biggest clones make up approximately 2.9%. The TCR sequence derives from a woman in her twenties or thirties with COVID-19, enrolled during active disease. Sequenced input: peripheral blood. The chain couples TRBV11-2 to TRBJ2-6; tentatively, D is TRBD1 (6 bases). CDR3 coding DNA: TGTGCCAGCAGCTCATACAGGGATCCTGGGGCCAACGTCCTGACTTTC. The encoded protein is CASSSYRDPGANVLTF.